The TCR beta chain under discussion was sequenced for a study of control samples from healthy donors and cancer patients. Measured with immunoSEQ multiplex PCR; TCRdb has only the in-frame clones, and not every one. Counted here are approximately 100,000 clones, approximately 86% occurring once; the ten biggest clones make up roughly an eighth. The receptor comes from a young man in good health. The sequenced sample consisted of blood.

The CDR3 DNA is TGTGCCAGCAGCCAAGAAAGAGGGACAGGGGATTTTCGGCATGGCTACACCTTC. It translates to CASSQERGTGDFRHGYTF. This chain connects TRBV14 to TRBJ1-2; 10 bases fit TRBD1. CDR1 SGHDN and CDR2 FVKESK come from the germline V gene. J gave up 6 bases and V 0 bases, and 13 bases lay outside the gene matches. The CDR3 is 18 amino acids.